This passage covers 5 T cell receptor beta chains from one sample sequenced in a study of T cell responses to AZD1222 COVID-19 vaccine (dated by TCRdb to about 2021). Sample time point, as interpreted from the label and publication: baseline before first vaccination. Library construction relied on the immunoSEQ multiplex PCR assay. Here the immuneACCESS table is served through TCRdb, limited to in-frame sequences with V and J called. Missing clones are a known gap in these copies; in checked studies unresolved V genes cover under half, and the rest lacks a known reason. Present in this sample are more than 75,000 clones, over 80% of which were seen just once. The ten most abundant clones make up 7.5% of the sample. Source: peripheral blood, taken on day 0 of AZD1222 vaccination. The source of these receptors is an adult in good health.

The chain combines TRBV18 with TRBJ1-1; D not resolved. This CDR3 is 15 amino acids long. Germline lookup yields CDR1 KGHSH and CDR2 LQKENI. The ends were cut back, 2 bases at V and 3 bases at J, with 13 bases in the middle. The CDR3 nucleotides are TGTGCCAGCTCACCAACTTTAGGTGAAGACACTGAAGCTTTCTTT. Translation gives CASSPTLGEDTEAFF.

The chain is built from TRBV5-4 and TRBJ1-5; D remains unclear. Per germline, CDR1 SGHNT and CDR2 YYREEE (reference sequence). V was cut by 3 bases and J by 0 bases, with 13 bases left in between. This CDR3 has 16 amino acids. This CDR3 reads CASSSDGPYSNQPQHF. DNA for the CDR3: TGTGCCAGCAGCTCCGACGGACCGTATAGCAATCAGCCCCAGCATTTT. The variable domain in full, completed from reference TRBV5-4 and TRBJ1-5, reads ETGVTQSPTHLIKTRGQQVTLRCSSQSGHNTVSWYQQALGQGPQFIFQYYREEENGRGNFPPRFSGLQFPNYSSELNVNALELDDSALYLCASSSDGPYSNQPQHFGDGTRLSIL.

CDR3 sequence (DNA): TGTGCCAGCTCACCCCGACAGCTTAGCAATCAGCCCCAGCATTTT. Amino acids: CASSPRQLSNQPQHF. This sequence joins TRBV18 and TRBJ1-5; maybe TRBD1 (5 bases). V was clipped by 3 bases and J by 0 bases, with 9 bases between them. Germline CDR1 reads KGHSH; CDR2 reads LQKENI. The CDR3 runs to 15 residues.

The CDR3 DNA follows: TGTGCCAGCAGTTTATCGCTTGGGCAGGCTTACTCTGGGGCCAACGTCCTGACTTTC. Protein sequence: CASSLSLGQAYSGANVLTF. This sequence joins TRBV27 and TRBJ2-6, with unresolved D. CDR1 and CDR2 from the germline V gene are MNHEY and SMNVEV (reference sequence). The CDR3 covers 19 residues. V was cut by 0 bases and J by 0 bases, with 15 bases left in between.

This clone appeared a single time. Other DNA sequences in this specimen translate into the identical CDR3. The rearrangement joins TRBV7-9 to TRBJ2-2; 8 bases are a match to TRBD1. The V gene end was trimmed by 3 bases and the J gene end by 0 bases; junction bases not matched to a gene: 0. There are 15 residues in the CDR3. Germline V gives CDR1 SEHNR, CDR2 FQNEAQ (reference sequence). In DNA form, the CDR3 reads TGTGCCAGCAGCTTGGGACAGGCGAACACCGGGGAGCTGTTTTTT. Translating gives CASSLGQANTGELFF. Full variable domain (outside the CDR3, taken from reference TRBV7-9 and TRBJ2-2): DTGVSQNPRHKITKRGQNVTFRCDPISEHNRLYWYRQTLGQGPEFLTYFQNEAQLEKSRLLSDRFSAERPKGSFSTLEIQRTEQGDSAMYLCASSLGQANTGELFFGEGSRLTVL.